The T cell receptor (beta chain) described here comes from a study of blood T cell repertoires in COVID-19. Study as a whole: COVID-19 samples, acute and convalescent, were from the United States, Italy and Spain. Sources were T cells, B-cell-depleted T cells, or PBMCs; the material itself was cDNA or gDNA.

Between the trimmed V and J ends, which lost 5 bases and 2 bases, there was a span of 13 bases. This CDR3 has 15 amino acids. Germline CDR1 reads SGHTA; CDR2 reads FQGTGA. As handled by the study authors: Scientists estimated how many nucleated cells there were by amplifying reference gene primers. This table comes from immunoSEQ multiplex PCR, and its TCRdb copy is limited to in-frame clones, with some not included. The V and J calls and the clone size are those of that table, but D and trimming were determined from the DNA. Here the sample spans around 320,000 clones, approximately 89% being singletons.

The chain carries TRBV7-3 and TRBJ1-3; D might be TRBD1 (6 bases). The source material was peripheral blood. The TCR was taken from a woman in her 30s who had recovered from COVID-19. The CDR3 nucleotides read TGTGCCAGCAGCCCGAACAGGGTGGCTGGAAACACCATATATTTT. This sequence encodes CASSPNRVAGNTIYF.